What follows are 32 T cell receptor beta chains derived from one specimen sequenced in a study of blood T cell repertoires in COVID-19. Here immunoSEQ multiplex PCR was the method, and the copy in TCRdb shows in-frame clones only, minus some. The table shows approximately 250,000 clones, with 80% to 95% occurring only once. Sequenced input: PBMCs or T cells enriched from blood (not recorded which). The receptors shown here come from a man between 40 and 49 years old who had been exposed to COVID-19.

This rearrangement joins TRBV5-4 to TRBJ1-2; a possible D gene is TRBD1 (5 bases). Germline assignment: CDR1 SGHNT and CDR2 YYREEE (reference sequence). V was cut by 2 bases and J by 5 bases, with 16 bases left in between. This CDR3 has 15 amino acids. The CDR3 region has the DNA TGTGCCAGCAGCTTTGGACACGCCTCACTTTATGGCTACACCTTC. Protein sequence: CASSFGHASLYGYTF.

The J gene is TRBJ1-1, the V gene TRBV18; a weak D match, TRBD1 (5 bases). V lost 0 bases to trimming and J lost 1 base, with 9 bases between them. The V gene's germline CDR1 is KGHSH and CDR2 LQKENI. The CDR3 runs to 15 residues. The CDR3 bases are TGTGCCAGCTCACCACCGGGGGGGACGAACACTGAAGCTTTCTTT. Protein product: CASSPPGGTNTEAFF.

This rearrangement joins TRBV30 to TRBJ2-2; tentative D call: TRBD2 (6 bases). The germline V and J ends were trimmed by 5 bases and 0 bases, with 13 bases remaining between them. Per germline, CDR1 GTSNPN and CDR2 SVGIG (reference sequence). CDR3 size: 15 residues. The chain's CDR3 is CAWQTGTANTGELFF. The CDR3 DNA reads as TGTGCCTGGCAAACCGGGACTGCGAACACCGGGGAGCTGTTTTTT.

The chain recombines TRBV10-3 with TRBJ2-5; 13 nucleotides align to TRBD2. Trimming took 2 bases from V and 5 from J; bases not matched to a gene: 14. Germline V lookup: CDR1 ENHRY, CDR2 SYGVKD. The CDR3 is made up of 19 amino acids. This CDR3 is CAISERMRLAGGGVETQYF. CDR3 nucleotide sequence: TGTGCCATCAGTGAGAGGATGAGACTAGCGGGAGGCGGGGTGGAGACCCAGTACTTC.

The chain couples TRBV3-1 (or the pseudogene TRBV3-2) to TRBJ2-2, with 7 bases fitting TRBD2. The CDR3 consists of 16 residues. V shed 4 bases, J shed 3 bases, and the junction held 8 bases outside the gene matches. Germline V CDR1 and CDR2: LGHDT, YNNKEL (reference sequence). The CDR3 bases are TGTGCCAGCAGCCCCCTAGGGGAGGGTGACACCGGGGAGCTGTTTTTT. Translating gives CASSPLGEGDTGELFF.

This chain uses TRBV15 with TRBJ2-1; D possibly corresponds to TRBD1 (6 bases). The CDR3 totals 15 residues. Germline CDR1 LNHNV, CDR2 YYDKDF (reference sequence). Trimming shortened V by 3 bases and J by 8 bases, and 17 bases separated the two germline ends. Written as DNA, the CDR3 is TGTGCCACCAGCAGCAATACACTAACAGGGCATGAGCAGTTCTTC. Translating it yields CATSSNTLTGHEQFF.

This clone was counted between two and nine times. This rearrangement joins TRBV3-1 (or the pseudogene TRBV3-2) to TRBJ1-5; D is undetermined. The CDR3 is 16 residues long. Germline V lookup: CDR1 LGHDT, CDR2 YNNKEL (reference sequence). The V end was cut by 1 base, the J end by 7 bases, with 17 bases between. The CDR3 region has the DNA TGTGCCAGCAGCCAAGGGTCTGGGTTATGGGAGCAGCCCCAGCATTTT. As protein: CASSQGSGLWEQPQHF.

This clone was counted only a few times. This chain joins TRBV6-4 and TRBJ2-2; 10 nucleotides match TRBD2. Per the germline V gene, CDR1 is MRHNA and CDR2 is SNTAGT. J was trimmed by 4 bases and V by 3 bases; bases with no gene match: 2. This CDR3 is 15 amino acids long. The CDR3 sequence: CASSEVAGGTGELFF. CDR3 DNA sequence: TGTGCCAGCAGTGAGGTAGCGGGAGGCACCGGGGAGCTGTTTTTT.

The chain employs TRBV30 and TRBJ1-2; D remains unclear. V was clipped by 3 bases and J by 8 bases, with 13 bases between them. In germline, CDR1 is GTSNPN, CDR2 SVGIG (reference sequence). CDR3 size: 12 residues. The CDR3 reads CAWSTPGPGYTF. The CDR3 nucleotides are TGTGCCTGGAGCACACCAGGCCCCGGCTACACCTTC.

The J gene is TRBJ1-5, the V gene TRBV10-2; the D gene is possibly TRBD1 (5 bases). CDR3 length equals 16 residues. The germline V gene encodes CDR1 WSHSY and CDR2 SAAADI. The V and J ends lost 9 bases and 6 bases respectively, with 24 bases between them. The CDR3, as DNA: TGCGCCAGTTCCAGGGCAGGCCAACTTTGGGGTCAGCCCCAGCATTTT. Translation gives CASSRAGQLWGQPQHF.

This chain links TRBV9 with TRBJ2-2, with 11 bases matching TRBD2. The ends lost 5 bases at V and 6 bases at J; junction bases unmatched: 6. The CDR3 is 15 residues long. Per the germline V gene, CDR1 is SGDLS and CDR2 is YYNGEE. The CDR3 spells CASRATSGSSGELFF. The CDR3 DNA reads TGTGCCAGCAGAGCTACTAGCGGGAGTTCCGGGGAGCTGTTTTTT.

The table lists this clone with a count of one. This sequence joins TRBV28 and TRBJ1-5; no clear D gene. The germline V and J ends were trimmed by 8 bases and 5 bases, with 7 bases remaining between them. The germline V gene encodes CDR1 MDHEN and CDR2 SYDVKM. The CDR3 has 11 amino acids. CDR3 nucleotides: TGTGCCAGCGGTTCCGATCAGCCCCAGCATTTT. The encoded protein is CASGSDQPQHF. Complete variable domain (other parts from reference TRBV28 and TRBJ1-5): DVKVTQSSRYLVKRTGEKVFLECVQDMDHENMFWYRQDPGLGLRLIYFSYDVKMKEKGDIPEGYSVSREKKERFSLILESASTNQTSMYLCASGSDQPQHFGDGTRLSIL.

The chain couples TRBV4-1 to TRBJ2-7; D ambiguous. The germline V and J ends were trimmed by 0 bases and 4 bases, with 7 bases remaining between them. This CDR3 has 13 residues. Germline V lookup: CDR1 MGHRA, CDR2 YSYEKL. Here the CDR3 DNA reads TGCGCCAGCAGCCAAGATCAACTATACGAGCAGTACTTC. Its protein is CASSQDQLYEQYF.

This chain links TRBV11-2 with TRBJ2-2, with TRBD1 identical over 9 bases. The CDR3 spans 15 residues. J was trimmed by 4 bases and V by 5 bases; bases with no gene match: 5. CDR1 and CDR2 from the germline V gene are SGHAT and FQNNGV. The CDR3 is CASSPWTGATGELFF. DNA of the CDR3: TGTGCCAGCAGCCCCTGGACAGGGGCCACCGGGGAGCTGTTTTTT.

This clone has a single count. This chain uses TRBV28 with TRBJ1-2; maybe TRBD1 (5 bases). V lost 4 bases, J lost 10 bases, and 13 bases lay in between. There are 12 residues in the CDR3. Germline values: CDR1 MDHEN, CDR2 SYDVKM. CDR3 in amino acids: CASSWTGGFYTF. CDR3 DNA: TGTGCCAGCAGTTGGACGGGGGGTTTCTACACCTTC.

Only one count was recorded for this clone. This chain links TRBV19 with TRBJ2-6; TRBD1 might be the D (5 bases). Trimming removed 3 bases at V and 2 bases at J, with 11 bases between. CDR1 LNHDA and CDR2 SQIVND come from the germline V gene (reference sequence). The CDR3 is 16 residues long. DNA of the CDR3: TGTGCCAGTAGTATGGTCAGGGCCGCTGGGGCCAACGTCCTGACTTTC. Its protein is CASSMVRAAGANVLTF.

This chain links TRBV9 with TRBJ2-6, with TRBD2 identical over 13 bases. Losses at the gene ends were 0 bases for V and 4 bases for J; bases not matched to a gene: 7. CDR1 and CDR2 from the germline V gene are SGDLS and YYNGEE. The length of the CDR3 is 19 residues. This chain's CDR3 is CASSVGGTSGIGGANVLTF. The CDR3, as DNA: TGTGCCAGCAGCGTAGGAGGGACTAGCGGGATCGGAGGGGCCAACGTCCTGACTTTC.

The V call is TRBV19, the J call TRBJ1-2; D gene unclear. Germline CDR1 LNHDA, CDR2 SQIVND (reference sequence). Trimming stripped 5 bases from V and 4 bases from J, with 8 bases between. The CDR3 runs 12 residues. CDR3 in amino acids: CASSPGLYGYTF. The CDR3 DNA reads TGTGCCAGTAGTCCAGGCCTCTATGGCTACACCTTC.

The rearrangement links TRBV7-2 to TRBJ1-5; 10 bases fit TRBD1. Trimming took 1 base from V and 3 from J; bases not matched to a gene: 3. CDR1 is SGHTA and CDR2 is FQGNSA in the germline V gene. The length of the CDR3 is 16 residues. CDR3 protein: CASSLGGQGYNQPQHF. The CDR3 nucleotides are TGTGCCAGCAGCTTAGGGGGACAGGGGTACAATCAGCCCCAGCATTTT. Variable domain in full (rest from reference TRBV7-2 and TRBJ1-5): GAGVSQSPSNKVTEKGKDVELRCDPISGHTALYWYRQSLGQGLEFLIYFQGNSAPDKSGLPSDRFSAERTGGSVSTLTIQRTQQEDSAVYLCASSLGGQGYNQPQHFGDGTRLSIL.

CDR3 DNA sequence: TGCGCCAGCAGCCCTGCAGAGGGGGCCTACGAGCAGTACTTC. Its protein product is CASSPAEGAYEQYF. This chain uses TRBV5-1 with TRBJ2-7; tentative D call: TRBD1 (6 bases). The length of the CDR3 is 14 residues. The V gene's germline CDR1 is SGHRS and CDR2 YFSETQ. V was pared by 4 bases and J by 2 bases, with 13 bases between.

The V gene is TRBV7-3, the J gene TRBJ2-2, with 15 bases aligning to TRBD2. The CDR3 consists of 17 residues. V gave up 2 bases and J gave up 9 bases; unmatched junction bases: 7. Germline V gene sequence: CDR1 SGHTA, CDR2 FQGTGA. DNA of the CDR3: TGTGCCAGCAGCTTAGGAACCGGGACTAGCGGGAGGAGGGAGCTGTTTTTT. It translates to CASSLGTGTSGRRELFF.

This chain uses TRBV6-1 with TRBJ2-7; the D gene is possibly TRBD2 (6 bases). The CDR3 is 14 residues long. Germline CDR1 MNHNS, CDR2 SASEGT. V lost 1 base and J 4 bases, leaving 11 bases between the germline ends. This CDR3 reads CASSEGGTPYEQYF. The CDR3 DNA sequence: TGTGCCAGCAGTGAAGGGGGGACTCCTTACGAGCAGTACTTC.

Written as DNA, the CDR3 is TGTGCCTGGAGTAGGACTAGCAATGAGCAGTTCTTC. Amino acid sequence: CAWSRTSNEQFF. The chain links TRBV30 to TRBJ2-1, with 7 bases aligning to TRBD2. The CDR3 extends over 12 amino acids. The junction had 1 base not matched to a gene; V was cut back by 2 bases and J by 6 bases. Germline CDR1 GTSNPN, CDR2 SVGIG (reference sequence).

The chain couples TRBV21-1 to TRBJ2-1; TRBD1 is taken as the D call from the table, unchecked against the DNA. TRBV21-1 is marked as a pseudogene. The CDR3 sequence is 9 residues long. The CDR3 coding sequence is TGTGCCAGCAGAGTCCAGGAGTTCTTC. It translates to CASRVQEFF.

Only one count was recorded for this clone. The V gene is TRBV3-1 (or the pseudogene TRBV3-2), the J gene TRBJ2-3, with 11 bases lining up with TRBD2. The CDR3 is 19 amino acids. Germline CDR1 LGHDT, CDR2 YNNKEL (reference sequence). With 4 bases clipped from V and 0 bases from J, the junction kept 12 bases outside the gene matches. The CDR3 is CASSPRLAGTRKSTDTQYF. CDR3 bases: TGTGCCAGCAGCCCGCGACTAGCGGGGACCAGAAAGAGCACAGATACGCAGTATTTT.

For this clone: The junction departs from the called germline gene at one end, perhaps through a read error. The CDR3 here is CAWSTTGAPYGQYF. The CDR3 DNA reads TGTGCCTGGAGTACCACAGGGGCTCCCTACGGGCAGTACTTC. The gene calls are TRBV30 and TRBJ2-7; 7 nucleotides match TRBD1. The CDR3 length is 14 residues. Germline V lookup: CDR1 GTSNPN, CDR2 SVGIG (reference sequence).

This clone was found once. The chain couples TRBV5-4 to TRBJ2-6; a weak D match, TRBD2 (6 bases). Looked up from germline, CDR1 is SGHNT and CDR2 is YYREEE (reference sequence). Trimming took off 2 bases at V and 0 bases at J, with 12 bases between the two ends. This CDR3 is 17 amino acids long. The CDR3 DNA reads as TGTGCCAGCAGCTTACCGGGACTGATCTCTGGGGCCAACGTCCTGACTTTC. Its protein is CASSLPGLISGANVLTF.

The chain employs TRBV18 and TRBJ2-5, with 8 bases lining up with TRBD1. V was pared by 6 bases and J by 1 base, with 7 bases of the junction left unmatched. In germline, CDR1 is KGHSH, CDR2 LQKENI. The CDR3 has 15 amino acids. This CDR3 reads CASSRTGLLQETQYF. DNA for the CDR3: TGTGCCAGCTCGCGGACAGGGCTCCTCCAAGAGACCCAGTACTTC.

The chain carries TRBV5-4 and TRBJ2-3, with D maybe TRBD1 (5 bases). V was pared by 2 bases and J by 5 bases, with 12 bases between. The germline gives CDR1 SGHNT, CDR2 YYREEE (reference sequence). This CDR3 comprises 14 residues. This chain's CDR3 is CASSLGVLEDTQYF. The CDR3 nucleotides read TGTGCCAGCAGCTTAGGGGTTCTGGAAGATACGCAGTATTTT.

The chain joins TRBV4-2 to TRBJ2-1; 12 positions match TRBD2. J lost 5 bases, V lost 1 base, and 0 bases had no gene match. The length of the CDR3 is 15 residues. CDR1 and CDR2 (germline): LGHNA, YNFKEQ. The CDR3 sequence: CASSQGTSGNNEQFF. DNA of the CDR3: TGTGCCAGCAGCCAAGGGACTAGCGGGAACAATGAGCAGTTCTTC.

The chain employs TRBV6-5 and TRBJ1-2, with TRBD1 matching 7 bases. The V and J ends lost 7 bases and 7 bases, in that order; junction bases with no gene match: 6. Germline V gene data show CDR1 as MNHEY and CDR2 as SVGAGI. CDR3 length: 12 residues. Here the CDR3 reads CASTGTETGYTF. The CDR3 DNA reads TGTGCCAGCACAGGGACAGAAACTGGCTACACCTTC.

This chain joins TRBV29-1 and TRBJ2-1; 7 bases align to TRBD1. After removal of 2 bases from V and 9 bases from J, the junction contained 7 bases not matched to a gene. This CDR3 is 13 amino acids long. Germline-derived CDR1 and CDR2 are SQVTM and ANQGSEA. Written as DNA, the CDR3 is TGCAGCGTTGAAACTAGAGGGGGCGGTGAGCAGTTCTTC. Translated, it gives CSVETRGGGEQFF.